This TCR beta chain stems from a study of blood T cell repertoires in COVID-19. This CDR3 region has 14 residues. The ends were cut back, 2 bases at V and 2 bases at J, with 8 bases in the middle. Germline V gives CDR1 SGDLS, CDR2 YYNGEE. This clone was seen just once. The cohort comprised adults aged about 18 to 100 years residing in about two dozen US areas. Self-reported history from a screening survey and questionnaire set each donor's cohort. Original processing methods: Using reference gene primer amplification, nucleated cell counts were estimated. Repertoires were generated with immunoSEQ multiplex PCR, while TCRdb's copy carries only in-frame clones and drops some. V and J calls and clone size come straight from that table; D and trimming were deduced from the DNA. The data show about 310,000 clones, with roughly 88% seen just once and more than 2% held by the top ten.

This chain joins TRBV9 and TRBJ2-1; TRBD2 might be the D (6 bases). Sequenced sample: PBMCs or T cells enriched from blood (not recorded which). The receptor was derived from a man younger than 40 who had recovered from COVID-19. CDR3 coding DNA: TGTGCCAGCAGCGTCGGGGGAACCTACAATGAGCAGTTCTTC. Amino acids: CASSVGGTYNEQFF. Variable domain in full (rest from reference TRBV9 and TRBJ2-1): DSGVTQTPKHLITATGQRVTLRCSPRSGDLSVYWYQQSLDQGLQFLIQYYNGEERAKGNILERFSAQQFPDLHSELNLSSLELGDSALYFCASSVGGTYNEQFFGPGTRLTVL.